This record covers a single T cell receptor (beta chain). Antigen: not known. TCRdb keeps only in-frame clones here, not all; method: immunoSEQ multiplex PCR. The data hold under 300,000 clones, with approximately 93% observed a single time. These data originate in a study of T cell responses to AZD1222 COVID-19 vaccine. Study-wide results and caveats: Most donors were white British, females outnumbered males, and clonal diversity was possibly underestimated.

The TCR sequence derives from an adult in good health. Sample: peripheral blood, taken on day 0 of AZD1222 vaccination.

The CDR3 bases are TGTGCCAGCAGCTTGTTCGGGTCGGCGGGACGGGTTAATTCACCCCTCCACTTT. Its protein is CASSLFGSAGRVNSPLHF. The V gene is TRBV5-6, the J gene TRBJ1-6, with D possibly being TRBD1 (5 bases). Per germline, CDR1 SGHDT and CDR2 YYEEEE. CDR3 length: 18 amino acids. Trimming pared 1 base from V and 6 bases from J, leaving 20 bases between.